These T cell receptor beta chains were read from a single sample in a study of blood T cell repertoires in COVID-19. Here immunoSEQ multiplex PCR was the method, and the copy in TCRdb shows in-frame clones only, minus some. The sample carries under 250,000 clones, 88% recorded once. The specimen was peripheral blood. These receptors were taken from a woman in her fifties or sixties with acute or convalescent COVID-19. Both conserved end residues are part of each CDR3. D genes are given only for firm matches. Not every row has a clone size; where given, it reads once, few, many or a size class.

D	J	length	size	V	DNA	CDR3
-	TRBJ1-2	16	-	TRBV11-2	TGTGCCAGCAGCTTAGCCCTGGGGGCCTCTTGGAATGGCTACACCTTC	CASSLALGASWNGYTF
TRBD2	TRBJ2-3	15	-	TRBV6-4	TGTGCCAGCAGTGAGCTAGCGGGGGAGACAGATACGCAGTATTTT	CASSELAGETDTQYF
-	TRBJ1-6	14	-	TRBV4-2	TGTGCCAGCAGTTCGAGCTCCTATAATTCACCCCTCCACTTT	CASSSSSYNSPLHF
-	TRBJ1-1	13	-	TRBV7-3	TGTGCCAGCAGCTTAGCCGGGAACACTGAAGCTTTCTTT	CASSLAGNTEAFF
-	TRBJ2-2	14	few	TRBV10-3	TGTGCCATCAGTGACGGGTCCTACACCGGGGAGCTGTTTTTT	CAISDGSYTGELFF
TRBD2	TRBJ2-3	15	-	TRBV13	TGTGCCAGCAGGCCAGGACTAGCCCGCACAGATACGCAGTATTTT	CASRPGLARTDTQYF
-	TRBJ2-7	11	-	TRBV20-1	TGCAGTGCTCCTACGGGTTACGAGCAGTACTTC	CSAPTGYEQYF
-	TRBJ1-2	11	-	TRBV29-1	TGCAGCGTGGGGGAGGACTATGGCTACACCTTC	CSVGEDYGYTF
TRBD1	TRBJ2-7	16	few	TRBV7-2	TGTGCCAGCAGCTTAGCCGGGACAGGGGGTATCTACGAGCAGTACTTC	CASSLAGTGGIYEQYF
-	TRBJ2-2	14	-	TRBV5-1	TGCGCCAGCAGCTTTAGCGGAAACACCGGGGAGCTGTTTTTT	CASSFSGNTGELFF
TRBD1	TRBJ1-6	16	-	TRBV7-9	TGTGCCAGCAGCTTACCTACAGGGGGCAATAATTCACCCCTCCACTTT	CASSLPTGGNNSPLHF
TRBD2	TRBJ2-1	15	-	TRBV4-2	TGTGCCAGCAGTTCCACTAGCGGCTCCTACAATGAGCAGTTCTTC	CASSSTSGSYNEQFF
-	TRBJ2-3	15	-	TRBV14	TGTGCCAGCTCCCCGGCGGAGGGCCTGGGCGATACGCAGTATTTT	CASSPAEGLGDTQYF
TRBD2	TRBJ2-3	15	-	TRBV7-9	TGTGCCAGCAGCTTGGGAGCGGGAGGGCCAAATACGCAGTATTTT	CASSLGAGGPNTQYF
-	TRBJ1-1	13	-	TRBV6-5	TGTGCCAGCAGGAAACAGGGTAGCACTGAAGCTTTCTTT	CASRKQGSTEAFF
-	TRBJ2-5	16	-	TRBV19	TGTGCCAGTAGTCCTTCACCTCTGGGGGCTAGGGAGACCCAGTACTTC	CASSPSPLGARETQYF
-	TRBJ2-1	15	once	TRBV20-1	TGCAGTGCTAGTGTCTCTAGGACAGTCTACAATGAGCAGTTCTTC	CSASVSRTVYNEQFF
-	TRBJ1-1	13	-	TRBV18	TGTGCCAGCTCACCACATAGGGACTCTGAAGCTTTCTTT	CASSPHRDSEAFF
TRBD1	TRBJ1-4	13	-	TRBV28	TGTGCCAGCAGGACAGGGGGTAATGAAAAACTGTTTTTT	CASRTGGNEKLFF
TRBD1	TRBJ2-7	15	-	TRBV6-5	TGTGCCAGCAGTTACTACGGGACAGGCCAATACGAGCAGTACTTC	CASSYYGTGQYEQYF
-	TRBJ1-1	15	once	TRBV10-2	TGCGCCAGCAGTGAGTCAGCGGGCATGAACACTGAAGCTTTCTTT	CASSESAGMNTEAFF
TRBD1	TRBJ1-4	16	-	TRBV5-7	TGTGCCAGCAGCTTGTTTTACAGGGGCCCTAATGAAAAACTGTTTTTT	CASSLFYRGPNEKLFF
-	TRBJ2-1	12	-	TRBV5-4	TGTGCCAGCAGCTTGTTAGCGGAGCTTCAGTTCTTC	CASSLLAELQFF
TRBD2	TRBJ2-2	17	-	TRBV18	TGTGCCAGCTCACCACCGGCGGGGGGGCCGAGAACCGGGGAGCTGTTTTTT	CASSPPAGGPRTGELFF
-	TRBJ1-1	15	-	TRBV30	TGTGCCTGGAGTGTACTGGACAGTCCCAACACTGAAGCTTTCTTT	CAWSVLDSPNTEAFF
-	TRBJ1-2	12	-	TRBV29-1	TGCAGCGTTGATTACAGCCTCTATGGCTACACCTTC	CSVDYSLYGYTF
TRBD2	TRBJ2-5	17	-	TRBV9	TGTGCCAGCAGCACAATTCACCTAGCGGGAGTCGCTGAGACCCAGTACTTC	CASSTIHLAGVAETQYF